These 2 T cell receptor beta chains originate from one sample sequenced in a study of low-dose radiotherapy and immunotherapy resistance in tumors. Time point of the sample: after trial treatment. Described treatment: LDRT plus nivolumab, ipilimumab, low-dose cyclophosphamide and aspirin (RACIN trial). TRAV- and TRBV-specific primers were used for first-strand cDNA, which covered alpha and beta chains. Over approximately 20 PCR cycles, TCRs were amplified from a constant-region primer and V-primer adapter. TCRdb processed the reads anew with MiXCR; each CDR3 protein has one entry. The table shows about 100,000 distinct CDR3 sequences, with 20% occurring only once. Sequenced material: PBMCs, taken after low-dose radiotherapy plus immunotherapy. These receptors all come from a male donor with prostate cancer.

A note on this clonotype: A far larger clone is off by one base, so a read error is likely. The rearrangement links TRBV7-2 to TRBJ2-1; 10 nucleotides align to TRBD1. Germline V gene lookup returns CDR1 SGHTA and CDR2 FQGNSA. V gave up 7 bases and J gave up 10 bases; unmatched junction bases: 10. The CDR3 has 14 residues. The CDR3 DNA sequence: TGTGCCAGCAACGAAGGGGACAGGGGAGGCGAGCAGTTCTTC. This gives the protein CASNEGDRGGEQFF. The full variable domain, with the rest looked up from reference TRBV7-2 and TRBJ2-1, is GAGVSQSPSNKVTEKGKDVELRCDPISGHTALYWYRQSLGQGLEFLIYFQGNSAPDKSGLPSDRFSAERTGGSVSTLTIQRTQQEDSAVYLCASNEGDRGGEQFFGPGTRLTVL.

The chain joins TRBV6-2 or TRBV6-3 to TRBJ1-1, with D perhaps matching TRBD1 (5 bases). The length of the CDR3 is 16 residues. The germline V and J ends were trimmed by 6 bases and 3 bases, with 20 bases remaining between them. CDR1 and CDR2 from the germline V gene are MNHEY and SVGEGT. CDR3 sequence: CASRGSGFSLDTEAFF. The DNA of the CDR3 is TGTGCCAGCAGGGGGTCAGGGTTTAGTCTAGACACTGAAGCTTTCTTT.